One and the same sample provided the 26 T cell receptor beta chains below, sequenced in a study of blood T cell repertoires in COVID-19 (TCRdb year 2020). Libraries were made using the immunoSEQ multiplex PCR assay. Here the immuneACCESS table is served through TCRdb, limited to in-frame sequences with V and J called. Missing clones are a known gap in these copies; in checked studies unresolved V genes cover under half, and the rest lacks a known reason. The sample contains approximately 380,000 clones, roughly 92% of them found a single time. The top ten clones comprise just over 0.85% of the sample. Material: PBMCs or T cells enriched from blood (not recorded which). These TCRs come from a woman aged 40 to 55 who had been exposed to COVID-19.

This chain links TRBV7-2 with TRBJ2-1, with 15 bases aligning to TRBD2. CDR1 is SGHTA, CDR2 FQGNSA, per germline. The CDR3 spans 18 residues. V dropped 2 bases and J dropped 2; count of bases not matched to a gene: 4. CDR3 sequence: CASSLPRTSGGAYNEQFF. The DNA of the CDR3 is TGTGCCAGCAGCTTACCGAGGACTAGCGGGGGGGCCTACAATGAGCAGTTCTTC.

CDR3 in amino acids: CASRRGRAVDEQYF. The CDR3 DNA sequence: TGTGCCAGCAGGAGGGGGAGGGCCGTCGACGAGCAGTACTTC. The gene calls are TRBV6-5 and TRBJ2-7; D is possibly TRBD2 (7 bases). Germline assignment: CDR1 MNHEY and CDR2 SVGAGI. The length of the CDR3 is 14 residues. Trimming removed 6 bases at V and 5 bases at J, with 17 bases between.

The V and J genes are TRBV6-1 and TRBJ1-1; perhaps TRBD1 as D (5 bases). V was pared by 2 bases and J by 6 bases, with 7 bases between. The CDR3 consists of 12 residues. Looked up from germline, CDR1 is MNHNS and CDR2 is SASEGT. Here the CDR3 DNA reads TGTGCCAGCAGTGAAATCAGGGCTGAAGCTTTCTTT. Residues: CASSEIRAEAFF.

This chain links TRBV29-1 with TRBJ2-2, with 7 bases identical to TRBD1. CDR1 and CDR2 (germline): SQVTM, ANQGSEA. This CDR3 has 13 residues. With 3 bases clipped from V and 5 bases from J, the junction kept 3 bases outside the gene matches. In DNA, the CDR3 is TGCAGCGTTGAGCCGACAGGGACCGGGGAGCTGTTTTTT. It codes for CSVEPTGTGELFF.

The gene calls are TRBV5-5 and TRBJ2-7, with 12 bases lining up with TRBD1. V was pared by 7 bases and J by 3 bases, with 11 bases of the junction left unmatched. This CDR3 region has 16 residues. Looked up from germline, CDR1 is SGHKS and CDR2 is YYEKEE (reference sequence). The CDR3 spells CASERDRGRKGYEQYF. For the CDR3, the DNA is TGTGCCAGCGAACGGGACAGGGGGCGAAAAGGCTACGAGCAGTACTTC.

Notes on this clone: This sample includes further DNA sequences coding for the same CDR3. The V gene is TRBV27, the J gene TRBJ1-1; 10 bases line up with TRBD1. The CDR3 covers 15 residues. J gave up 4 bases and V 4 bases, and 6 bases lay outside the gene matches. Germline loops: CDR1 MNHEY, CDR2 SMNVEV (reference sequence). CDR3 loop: CASSSPRTGGTEAFF. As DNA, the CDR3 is TGTGCCAGCAGTTCTCCCCGGACAGGGGGCACTGAAGCTTTCTTT.

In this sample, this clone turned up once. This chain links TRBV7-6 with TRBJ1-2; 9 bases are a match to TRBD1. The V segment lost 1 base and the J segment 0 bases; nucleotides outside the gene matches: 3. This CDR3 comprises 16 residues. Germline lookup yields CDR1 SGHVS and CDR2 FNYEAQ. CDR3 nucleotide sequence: TGTGCCAGCAGCTTAGACCGACAGGGGGCTAACTATGGCTACACCTTC. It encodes CASSLDRQGANYGYTF.

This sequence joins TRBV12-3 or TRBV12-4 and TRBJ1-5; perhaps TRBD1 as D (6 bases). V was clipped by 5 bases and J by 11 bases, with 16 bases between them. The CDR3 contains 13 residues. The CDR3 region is CASSLTLDSAQHF. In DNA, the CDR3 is TGTGCCAGCAGTCTCACCCTGGACAGCGCCCAGCATTTT.

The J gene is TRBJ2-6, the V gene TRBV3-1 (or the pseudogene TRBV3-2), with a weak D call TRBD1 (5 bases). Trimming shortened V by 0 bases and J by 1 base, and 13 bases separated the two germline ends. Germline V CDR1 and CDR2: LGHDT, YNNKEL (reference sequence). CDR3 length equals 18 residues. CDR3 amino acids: CASSQDRAGLSGANVLTF. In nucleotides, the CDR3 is TGTGCCAGCAGCCAAGATAGGGCAGGGCTGTCTGGGGCCAACGTCCTGACTTTC.

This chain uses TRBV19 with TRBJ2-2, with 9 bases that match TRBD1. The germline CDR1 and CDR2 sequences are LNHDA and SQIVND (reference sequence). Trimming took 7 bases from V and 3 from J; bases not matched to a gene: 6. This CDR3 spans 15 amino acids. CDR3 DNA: TGTGCCAGTAATAAACAGGGGGCCTACACCGGGGAGCTGTTTTTT. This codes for CASNKQGAYTGELFF.

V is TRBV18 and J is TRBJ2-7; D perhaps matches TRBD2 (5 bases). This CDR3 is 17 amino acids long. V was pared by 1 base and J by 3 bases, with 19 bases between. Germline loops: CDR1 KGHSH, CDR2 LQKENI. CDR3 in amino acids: CASSPRRGFEGDYEQYF. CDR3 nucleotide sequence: TGTGCCAGCTCACCACGCAGAGGGTTTGAGGGAGACTACGAGCAGTACTTC.

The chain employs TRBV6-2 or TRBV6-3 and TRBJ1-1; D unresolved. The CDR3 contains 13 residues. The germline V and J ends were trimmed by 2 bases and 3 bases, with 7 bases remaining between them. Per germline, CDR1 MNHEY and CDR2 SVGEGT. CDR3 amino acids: CASSYEGDTEAFF. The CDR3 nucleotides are TGTGCCAGCAGTTACGAGGGAGACACTGAAGCTTTCTTT.

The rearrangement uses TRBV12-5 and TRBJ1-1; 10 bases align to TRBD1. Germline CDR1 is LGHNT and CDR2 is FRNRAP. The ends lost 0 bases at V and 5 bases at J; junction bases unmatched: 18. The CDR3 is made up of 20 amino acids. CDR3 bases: TGTGCTAGTGGTTTGGTTGAGGGGGGACAGGGGTTGGAGAGAGGAACTGAAGCTTTCTTT. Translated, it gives CASGLVEGGQGLERGTEAFF.

The CDR3 sequence: CATSAGSDTQYF. CDR3 coding DNA: TGTGCCACCAGTGCGGGGTCAGATACGCAGTATTTT. The chain has TRBV24-1 and TRBJ2-3; tentatively, D is TRBD2 (5 bases). Between the trimmed V and J ends, which lost 5 bases and 4 bases, there was a span of 6 bases. CDR3 length equals 12 residues. Germline CDR1 reads KGHDR; CDR2 reads SFDVKD.

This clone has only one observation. The CDR3: CAWSAGTGAEAFF. Written as DNA, the CDR3 is TGTGCCTGGAGTGCAGGGACAGGGGCTGAAGCTTTCTTT. The chain employs TRBV30 and TRBJ1-1; 10 bases match TRBD1. Trimming took 1 base from V and 6 from J; bases not matched to a gene: 2. This CDR3 comprises 13 residues. Per germline, CDR1 GTSNPN and CDR2 SVGIG (reference sequence).

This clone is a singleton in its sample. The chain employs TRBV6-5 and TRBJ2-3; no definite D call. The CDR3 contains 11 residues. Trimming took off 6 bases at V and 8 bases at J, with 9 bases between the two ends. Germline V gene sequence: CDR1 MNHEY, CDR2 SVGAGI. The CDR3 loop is CASRGLGTQYF. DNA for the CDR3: TGTGCCAGCAGGGGCTTAGGTACGCAGTATTTT.

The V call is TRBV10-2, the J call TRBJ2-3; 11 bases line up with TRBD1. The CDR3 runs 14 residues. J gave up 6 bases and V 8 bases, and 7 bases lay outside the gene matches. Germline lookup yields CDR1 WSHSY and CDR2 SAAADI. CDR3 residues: CASSGQGAGDTQYF. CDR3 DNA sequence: TGCGCCAGCTCCGGACAGGGGGCAGGGGATACGCAGTATTTT.

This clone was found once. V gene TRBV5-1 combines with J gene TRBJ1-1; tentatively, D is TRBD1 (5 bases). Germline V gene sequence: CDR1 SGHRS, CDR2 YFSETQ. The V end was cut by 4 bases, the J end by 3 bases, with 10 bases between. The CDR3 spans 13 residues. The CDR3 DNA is TGCGCCAGCAGCATCGGGGGAGACACTGAAGCTTTCTTT. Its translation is CASSIGGDTEAFF.

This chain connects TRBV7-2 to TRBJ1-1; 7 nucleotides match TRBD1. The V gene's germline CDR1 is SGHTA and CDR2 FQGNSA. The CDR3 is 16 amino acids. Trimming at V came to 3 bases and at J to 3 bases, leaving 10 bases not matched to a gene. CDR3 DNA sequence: TGTGCCAGCAGCTTGGAGACAGGGCTCAAGGACACTGAAGCTTTCTTT. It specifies CASSLETGLKDTEAFF. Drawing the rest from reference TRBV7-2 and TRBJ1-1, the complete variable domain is GAGVSQSPSNKVTEKGKDVELRCDPISGHTALYWYRQSLGQGLEFLIYFQGNSAPDKSGLPSDRFSAERTGGSVSTLTIQRTQQEDSAVYLCASSLETGLKDTEAFFGQGTRLTVV.

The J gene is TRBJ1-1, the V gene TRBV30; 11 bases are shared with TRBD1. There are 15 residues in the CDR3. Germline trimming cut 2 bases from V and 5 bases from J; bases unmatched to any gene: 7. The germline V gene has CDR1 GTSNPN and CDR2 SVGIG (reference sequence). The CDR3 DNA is TGTGCCTGGAGTAGGGGACAGGGGGAAAAGACTGAAGCTTTCTTT. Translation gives CAWSRGQGEKTEAFF.

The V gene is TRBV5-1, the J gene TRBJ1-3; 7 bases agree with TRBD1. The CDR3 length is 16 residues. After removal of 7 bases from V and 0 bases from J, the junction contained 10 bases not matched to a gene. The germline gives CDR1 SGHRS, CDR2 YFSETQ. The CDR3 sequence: CASPHRGLSSGNTIYF. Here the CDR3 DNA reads TGCGCCAGCCCTCACAGGGGCCTGAGCTCTGGAAACACCATATATTTT.

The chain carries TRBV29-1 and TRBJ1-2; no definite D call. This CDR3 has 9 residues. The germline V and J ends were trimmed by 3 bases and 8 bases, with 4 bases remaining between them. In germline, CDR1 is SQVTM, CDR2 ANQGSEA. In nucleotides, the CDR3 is TGCAGCGTTGATCCGGGCTACACCTTC. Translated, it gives CSVDPGYTF.

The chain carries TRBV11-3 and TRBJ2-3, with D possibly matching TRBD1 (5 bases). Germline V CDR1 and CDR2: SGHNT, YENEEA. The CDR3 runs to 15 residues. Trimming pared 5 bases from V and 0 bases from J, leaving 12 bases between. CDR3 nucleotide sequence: TGTGCCAGCAGCGACGGACAAACTAGCACAGATACGCAGTATTTT. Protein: CASSDGQTSTDTQYF.

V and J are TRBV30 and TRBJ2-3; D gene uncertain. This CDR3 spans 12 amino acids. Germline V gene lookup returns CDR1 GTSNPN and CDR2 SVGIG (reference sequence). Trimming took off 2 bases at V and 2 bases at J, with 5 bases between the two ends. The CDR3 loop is CAWSPNTDTQYF. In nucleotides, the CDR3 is TGTGCCTGGAGTCCAAACACAGATACGCAGTATTTT.

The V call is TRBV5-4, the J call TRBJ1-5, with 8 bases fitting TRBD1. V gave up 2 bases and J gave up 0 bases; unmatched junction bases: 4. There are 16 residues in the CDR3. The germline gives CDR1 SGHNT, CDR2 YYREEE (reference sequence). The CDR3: CASSFGTGTSNQPQHF. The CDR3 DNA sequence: TGTGCCAGCAGCTTTGGGACAGGAACTAGCAATCAGCCCCAGCATTTT.

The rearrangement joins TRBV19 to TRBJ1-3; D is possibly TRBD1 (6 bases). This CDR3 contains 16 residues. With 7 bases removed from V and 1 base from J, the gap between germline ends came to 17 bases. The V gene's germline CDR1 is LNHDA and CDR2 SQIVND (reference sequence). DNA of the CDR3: TGTGCCAGTAAGTCGTTCAGGGACAAATCTGGAAACACCATATATTTT. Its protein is CASKSFRDKSGNTIYF.